One TCR beta chain is described in this entry. What it recognizes is unknown. These data are taken from a study of CD8 T cells in Susac syndrome. Whole-study findings and limits: Regarding the TCR sequencing and HLA analysis, the study admitted that a relatively small number of individuals were involved.

RNA, at roughly 0.5 to 1 ug, was reverse transcribed with random hexamers. Multiplex immunoSEQ PCR targeted 54 Vbeta and 13 Jbeta TCR beta segments. TCRdb ran MiXCR on the immunoSEQ multiplex PCR reads and lists one entry per CDR3 protein. The table lists under 200,000 distinct CDR3 sequences, approximately 95% of them singletons. The authors negatively isolated CD8+ and CD4+ T cells and FACS-enriched TEMRA cells. This TCR came from a human donor in good health. Sequences were obtained from CD4+ T cells from PBMCs.

CDR3 amino acids: CASSARTGDGQPQHF. CDR3 nucleotide sequence: TGTGCCAGCAGCGCCCGGACAGGGGATGGACAGCCCCAGCATTTT. The V call is TRBV7-2, the J call TRBJ1-5; TRBD1 matches at 9 bases. V shed 5 bases and J 7 bases; nucleotides not matched to a gene: 9. Germline V gene data show CDR1 as SGHTA and CDR2 as FQGNSA. CDR3 length: 15 amino acids.